Shown below are 28 T cell receptor beta chains from a single sample sequenced in a study of shared clonotypes between healthy human individuals. Using immunoSEQ multiplex PCR, the repertoire was profiled, and TCRdb retains in-frame clones only, with some absent. The sample yields some 2.4 million clones, approximately 93% seen once. Sequencing was done on a sample of naive CD4+ T cells from PBMCs. Subset described: CD45RA+ positively selected. The source of these receptors is a man between 18 and 29 years old in good health. Some clones in this sample may be carry-over from other donors' samples.

The V call is TRBV27, the J call TRBJ2-1, with D hard to call. The V end was cut by 3 bases, the J end by 0 bases, with 15 bases between. The CDR3 consists of 17 residues. The germline V gene encodes CDR1 MNHEY and CDR2 SMNVEV (reference sequence). CDR3 nucleotide sequence: TGTGCCAGCAGTTTCAGGTTACAGCGTAGCTCCTACAATGAGCAGTTCTTC. Protein sequence: CASSFRLQRSSYNEQFF.

The table lists this clone with a count of one. This chain links TRBV7-3 with TRBJ2-5, with D possibly TRBD1 on 6 matching bases. The V and J ends lost 4 bases and 3 bases respectively, with 9 bases between them. This CDR3 has 13 residues. CDR1 is SGHTA and CDR2 is FQGTGA in the germline V gene. The CDR3 bases are TGTGCCAGCAGCTCTACAGGGAAAGAGACCCAGTACTTC. Its protein product is CASSSTGKETQYF.

The rearrangement links TRBV9 to TRBJ2-3; 7 bases align to TRBD2. CDR1 SGDLS and CDR2 YYNGEE come from the germline V gene. This CDR3 comprises 16 residues. V was pared by 0 bases and J by 2 bases, with 6 bases of the junction left unmatched. This chain's CDR3 is CASSVGPSGLTDTQYF. CDR3 coding DNA: TGTGCCAGCAGCGTAGGGCCTAGCGGCCTCACAGATACGCAGTATTTT. The full variable domain, rest sourced from reference TRBV9 and TRBJ2-3, is DSGVTQTPKHLITATGQRVTLRCSPRSGDLSVYWYQQSLDQGLQFLIQYYNGEERAKGNILERFSAQQFPDLHSELNLSSLELGDSALYFCASSVGPSGLTDTQYFGPGTRLTVL.

V gene TRBV30 combines with J gene TRBJ2-1; a possible D gene is TRBD1 (6 bases). This CDR3 has 12 amino acids. With 5 bases removed from V and 8 bases from J, the gap between germline ends came to 13 bases. Per the germline V gene, CDR1 is GTSNPN and CDR2 is SVGIG (reference sequence). The CDR3 protein is CAWGPGVDEQFF. Written as DNA, the CDR3 is TGTGCCTGGGGTCCAGGGGTAGATGAGCAGTTCTTC.

In regard to this clone: The same CDR3 arises from other DNA sequences in this sample as well. In DNA, the CDR3 is TGTGCCAGCAGTTACCGAGACAGGGGATCCAATGAGCAGTTCTTC. Translating it yields CASSYRDRGSNEQFF. The chain couples TRBV6-6 to TRBJ2-1; 8 bases map to TRBD1. This CDR3 has 15 residues. V dropped 2 bases and J dropped 6; count of bases not matched to a gene: 6. Germline V gene data show CDR1 as MNHNY and CDR2 as SVGAGI (reference sequence).

The V and J genes are TRBV11-2 and TRBJ1-3; 11 nucleotides line up with TRBD1. Germline CDR1 and CDR2: SGHAT and FQNNGV. This CDR3 contains 19 residues. Unmatched junction bases numbered 14, after V lost 7 bases and J lost 0 bases. CDR3 coding DNA: TGTGCCAGCAACGAACAAGGTTCCGGGACAGGGGGCTCTGGAAACACCATATATTTT. It translates to CASNEQGSGTGGSGNTIYF.

This chain connects TRBV5-1 to TRBJ2-5; 10 bases are shared with TRBD1. Germline lookup yields CDR1 SGHRS and CDR2 YFSETQ. J was trimmed by 1 base and V by 4 bases; bases with no gene match: 13. There are 18 residues in the CDR3. CDR3 DNA: TGCGCCAGCAGCCTTCCGGGACAGGGGCGTATGGGCCAAGAGACCCAGTACTTC. Its translation: CASSLPGQGRMGQETQYF.

This clone was found once. The chain employs TRBV9 and TRBJ2-4; D gene uncertain. The V end was cut by 0 bases, the J end by 8 bases, with 9 bases between. CDR3 length equals 13 residues. Germline V CDR1 and CDR2: SGDLS, YYNGEE. The CDR3 region is CASSVDGEDIQYF. The CDR3 DNA follows: TGTGCCAGCAGCGTAGATGGGGAAGACATTCAGTACTTC.

The J gene is TRBJ2-7, the V gene TRBV18; 9 bases align to TRBD1. Germline CDR1 and CDR2: KGHSH and LQKENI. There are 15 residues in the CDR3. After removal of 5 bases from V and 9 bases from J, the junction contained 14 bases not matched to a gene. As DNA, the CDR3 is TGTGCCAGCTCAGCCGGGACAGGGTTATCCGCTTGGCAGTACTTC. It codes for CASSAGTGLSAWQYF. The variable domain in full, completed from reference TRBV18 and TRBJ2-7, reads NAGVMQNPRHLVRRRGQEARLRCSPMKGHSHVYWYRQLPEEGLKFMVYLQKENIIDESGMPKERFSAEFPKEGPSILRIQQVVRGDSAAYFCASSAGTGLSAWQYFGPGTRLTVT.

CDR3 region: CASSPLGQAGEQYF. DNA of the CDR3: TGTGCCAGCTCACCACTGGGACAGGCCGGAGAGCAGTACTTC. The V gene is TRBV18, the J gene TRBJ2-7, with 8 bases fitting TRBD1. CDR3 length: 14 amino acids. V shed 1 base and J 7 bases; nucleotides not matched to a gene: 6. Germline V gene data show CDR1 as KGHSH and CDR2 as LQKENI.

V gene TRBV5-6 combines with J gene TRBJ1-2; weak D call: TRBD1 (5 bases). The V and J ends lost 5 bases and 1 base respectively, with 12 bases between them. CDR1 SGHDT and CDR2 YYEEEE come from the germline V gene. This CDR3 has 14 residues. The CDR3 region is CASRGTDFNYGYTF. The CDR3 DNA reads as TGTGCCAGCAGAGGGACGGATTTTAACTATGGCTACACCTTC. The full variable domain, rest sourced from reference TRBV5-6 and TRBJ1-2, is DAGVTQSPTHLIKTRGQQVTLRCSPKSGHDTVSWYQQALGQGPQFIFQYYEEEERQRGNFPDRFSGHQFPNYSSELNVNALLLGDSALYLCASRGTDFNYGYTFGSGTRLTVV.

Remarks on this clone: The same CDR3 is also encoded by other DNA sequences in this sample. V gene TRBV7-9 combines with J gene TRBJ1-1; D is possibly TRBD1 (5 bases). Per germline, CDR1 SEHNR and CDR2 FQNEAQ (reference sequence). V lost 5 bases and J 4 bases, leaving 11 bases between the germline ends. The CDR3 has 13 amino acids. The CDR3 loop is CASSLSGGTEAFF. CDR3 bases: TGTGCCAGCAGCCTGAGCGGGGGCACTGAAGCTTTCTTT.

The chain carries TRBV27 and TRBJ2-2; 8 bases line up with TRBD1. The J segment lost 6 bases and the V segment lost 2 bases, leaving 2 bases of the junction unmatched. The length of the CDR3 is 14 residues. CDR1 MNHEY and CDR2 SMNVEV come from the germline V gene (reference sequence). This CDR3 is CASSLAQGAGELFF. CDR3 nucleotides: TGTGCCAGCAGTTTAGCACAGGGGGCCGGGGAGCTGTTTTTT.

The gene calls are TRBV11-2 and TRBJ1-1; D remains ambiguous. Per the germline V gene, CDR1 is SGHAT and CDR2 is FQNNGV. V shed 2 bases and J shed 0 bases, with 13 bases lying between them. This CDR3 has 16 residues. DNA of the CDR3: TGTGCCAGCAGCTTAATTTCGAGGGTTCTGAACACTGAAGCTTTCTTT. This codes for CASSLISRVLNTEAFF.

This clone was detected only once. The same CDR3 is also encoded by other DNA sequences in this sample. The chain has TRBV19 and TRBJ2-3, with D possibly TRBD1 on 5 matching bases. The CDR3 totals 14 residues. CDR1 and CDR2 from the germline V gene are LNHDA and SQIVND (reference sequence). Trimming removed 4 bases from V and 0 bases from J, with 8 bases in between. The CDR3 reads CASSKRTSTDTQYF. DNA of the CDR3: TGTGCCAGTAGTAAAAGGACAAGCACAGATACGCAGTATTTT. Based on the CDR3 plus reference TRBV19 and TRBJ2-3, the full variable domain is DGGITQSPKYLFRKEGQNVTLSCEQNLNHDAMYWYRQDPGQGLRLIYYSQIVNDFQKGDIAEGYSVSREKKESFPLTVTSAQKNPTAFYLCASSKRTSTDTQYFGPGTRLTVL.

The rearrangement joins TRBV9 to TRBJ1-1, with 11 bases lining up with TRBD1. In germline, CDR1 is SGDLS, CDR2 YYNGEE. The CDR3 spans 15 residues. V shed 4 bases and J 5 bases; nucleotides not matched to a gene: 7. CDR3 residues: CASSPAGQGETEAFF. DNA for the CDR3: TGTGCCAGCAGCCCAGCGGGACAGGGGGAAACTGAAGCTTTCTTT.

The rearrangement joins TRBV19 to TRBJ1-5; D possibly corresponds to TRBD1 (5 bases). Germline V CDR1 and CDR2: LNHDA, SQIVND (reference sequence). The V end lost 6 bases, the J end lost 3 bases, and 15 bases lay between the germline ends. The CDR3 is 15 amino acids. Here the CDR3 reads CASRPRDRLNQPQHF. For the CDR3, the DNA is TGTGCCAGTAGACCCCGGGACCGACTCAATCAGCCCCAGCATTTT. Filled out from reference TRBV19 and TRBJ1-5, the complete variable domain reads DGGITQSPKYLFRKEGQNVTLSCEQNLNHDAMYWYRQDPGQGLRLIYYSQIVNDFQKGDIAEGYSVSREKKESFPLTVTSAQKNPTAFYLCASRPRDRLNQPQHFGDGTRLSIL.

The chain joins TRBV5-1 to TRBJ2-3; weak D call: TRBD1 (6 bases). Germline CDR1 and CDR2: SGHRS and YFSETQ. CDR3 size: 14 residues. Deletions cut 5 bases from V and 6 bases from J, with 16 bases between. CDR3 in DNA: TGCGCCAGCAGACCTGAGGGGGTAGTGGATACGCAGTATTTT. It yields the protein CASRPEGVVDTQYF.

The chain employs TRBV9 and TRBJ2-2, with TRBD2 as a possible D gene (6 bases). The germline gives CDR1 SGDLS, CDR2 YYNGEE. The CDR3 length is 13 residues. Trimming took off 3 bases at V and 8 bases at J, with 11 bases between the two ends. CDR3 in DNA: TGTGCCAGCAGCGCCCCGGGGAGGGGGGAGCTGTTTTTT. Its translation: CASSAPGRGELFF.

V usage is TRBV19 and J usage is TRBJ1-1; D may be TRBD1 (6 bases). V lost 3 bases and J lost 5, with 16 bases in between. The CDR3 contains 15 residues. CDR1 LNHDA and CDR2 SQIVND come from the germline V gene (reference sequence). The CDR3 region is CASSIWGARRTEAFF. Written as DNA, the CDR3 is TGTGCCAGTAGTATTTGGGGGGCGCGGAGAACTGAAGCTTTCTTT.

The chain carries TRBV5-4 and TRBJ2-4, with D possibly TRBD1 on 6 matching bases. This CDR3 comprises 16 residues. Germline CDR1 SGHNT, CDR2 YYREEE (reference sequence). Trimming pared 2 bases from V and 1 base from J, leaving 13 bases between. The CDR3 DNA sequence: TGTGCCAGCAGCTTAAAGACAGGCGGGGCCAAAAACATTCAGTACTTC. The encoded protein is CASSLKTGGAKNIQYF.

A single count supports this clone. Distinct nucleotide sequences in the sample also encode this CDR3. This chain uses TRBV14 with TRBJ2-7; perhaps TRBD1 as D (5 bases). In germline, CDR1 is SGHDN, CDR2 FVKESK. V gave up 1 base and J gave up 1 base, with 8 bases separating them. This CDR3 is built from 14 residues. Here the CDR3 reads CASSQGRASYEQYF. The CDR3 DNA follows: TGTGCCAGCAGCCAAGGCAGGGCGTCCTACGAGCAGTACTTC.

With respect to this clone: Other DNA sequences in this specimen translate into the identical CDR3. This rearrangement joins TRBV19 to TRBJ2-7; possibly TRBD2 for D (6 bases). The CDR3 contains 15 residues. The germline V and J ends were trimmed by 1 base and 1 base, with 11 bases remaining between them. Per the germline V gene, CDR1 is LNHDA and CDR2 is SQIVND (reference sequence). The CDR3 sequence: CASSIGGAGSYEQYF. CDR3 DNA sequence: TGTGCCAGTAGTATAGGGGGAGCGGGTTCCTACGAGCAGTACTTC.

V gene TRBV19 combines with J gene TRBJ1-2; D gene ambiguous. Germline V gives CDR1 LNHDA, CDR2 SQIVND (reference sequence). CDR3 length equals 14 residues. V dropped 3 bases and J dropped 6 bases, with 14 bases sitting between them. In DNA, the CDR3 is TGTGCCAGTAGTATGGTACGGATGGTAAATGGCTACACCTTC. This codes for CASSMVRMVNGYTF.

DNA of the CDR3: TGTGCCTGGAGTGTAATAGCGGGAGGGCCGGAGTACTTC. It yields the protein CAWSVIAGGPEYF. V is TRBV30 and J is TRBJ2-7; 11 positions agree with TRBD2. The CDR3 runs to 13 residues. The germline V gene encodes CDR1 GTSNPN and CDR2 SVGIG (reference sequence). V lost 0 bases to trimming and J lost 11 bases; unmatched junction nucleotides: 6.

The rearrangement links TRBV19 to TRBJ2-7; possibly TRBD2 for D (5 bases). Trimming stripped 6 bases from V and 2 bases from J, with 17 bases between. Germline V gene data show CDR1 as LNHDA and CDR2 as SQIVND (reference sequence). This CDR3 contains 15 residues. The DNA of the CDR3 is TGTGCCAGTAGGCCTAGCTTAGGGAGAGCCTACGAGCAGTACTTC. Translated: CASRPSLGRAYEQYF.

CDR3 bases: TGTGCCAGCAGCTTAGGAGGGCAGGACTATGGCTACACCTTC. Translated, it gives CASSLGGQDYGYTF. The chain uses TRBV7-2 and TRBJ1-2; no definite D call. This CDR3 is 14 amino acids long. The germline V and J ends were trimmed by 1 base and 3 bases, with 9 bases remaining between them. Germline V gene lookup returns CDR1 SGHTA and CDR2 FQGNSA.

The gene calls are TRBV4-2 and TRBJ2-1, with 9 bases lining up with TRBD2. The V and J ends lost 2 bases and 5 bases, in that order; junction bases with no gene match: 10. This CDR3 has 17 amino acids. Per germline, CDR1 LGHNA and CDR2 YNFKEQ. The DNA for the CDR3 is TGTGCCAGCAGCCAAAAGCCCTTAGCGGGAGATAACAATGAGCAGTTCTTC. Protein: CASSQKPLAGDNNEQFF.